Described below is a single TCR beta chain sequence and its context. Its antigen is currently not known. No base quality values were provided; no much bigger clone lies one nucleotide off. The CDR3 spans 12 residues, from the cysteine through the phenylalanine. CDR3 DNA only is kept here, 36 bases in frame from base 1. Based on the germline V gene (reference sequence), the CDR1 and CDR2 sequences are DFQATT and SNEGSKA. At the junction V is shortened by 5 bases and J by 5 bases, with 12 bases in between. RNA was extracted with the RNeasy kit and roughly 0.5 to 1 ug was reverse transcribed using random hexamers. The immunoSEQ multiplex PCR assay, covering 54 Vbeta and 13 Jbeta segments, was used to amplify TCR beta CDR3 regions. Bias from PCR amplification was corrected by using a synthetic template baseline for primer optimization and for computational correction. The study's own analysis went as follows. Reads were annotated to V, D and J genes according to IMGT and were analyzed with immunoSEQ Analyzer, with only productive sequences retained. Clonality was computed as one minus Shannon entropy normalized by log2 of the number of productive unique sequences. For each patient and control, public and private clones were evaluated among the 100 most prevalent clones. Susac-specific clones were defined as absent from healthy and MS cohorts, 850 to 1,300 published viral clones and other ImmuneACCESS disease sequences. TCRdb passed the public sequencing reads through fastp at Q25 and MiXCR, retaining productive beta sequences. One record per CDR3 amino acid sequence lists the most common genes and DNA. These V and J calls are TCRdb output, not the study's own analysis. The sample yields 150,000 to 250,000 distinct CDR3 sequences; more than 90% were counted once. The ten largest clones add up to 0.085% to 0.095% of the sample.

This sample is part of a study of CD8 T cells in Susac syndrome (dated by TCRdb to between 2018 and 2021). Broadly, across the study: Whether CD8+ T cell activation and differentiation in Susac syndrome was antigen driven was tested using repertoire sequencing. Paper-wide results and their limitations: The number of individuals in the TCR sequencing and HLA analysis was recognized as being relatively small.

Peripheral blood CD8+ and CD4+ T cells from healthy donors, Susac syndrome patients and multiple sclerosis patients were profiled using high-throughput TCR beta sequencing. Multiple sclerosis controls were treatment-naive patients with stable or active relapsing-remitting disease fulfilling revised McDonald criteria. Bulk CD8+ and CD4+ T cells were purified by magnetic negative isolation, whereas CD8+ TEMRA cells were enriched by FACS. Blood was collected in EDTA tubes and processed within 24 hours, with PBMCs isolated through density gradient centrifugation. PBMCs intended for TCR sequencing were cryopreserved in liquid nitrogen and thawed later in a water bath at 37 degrees C. The sorted or isolated CD4+, CD8+ and CD8+ TEMRA cells reached a purity of at least 90%.

The rearranged segments are TRBV20-1 and TRBJ2-5; the D gene identity is not certain. Material: CD4+ T cells from PBMCs. This TCR was sampled from a human donor with multiple sclerosis. The CDR3 here reads CSAQILAETQYF. DNA sequence: TGCAGTGCTCAGATCTTGGCGGAGACCCAGTACTTC.